The next 21 T cell receptor beta chains were all read from a single sample in a study of cytomegalovirus exposure and HLA in healthy donors (TCRdb year 2017). The library came from the immunoSEQ multiplex PCR assay. For the multiplex PCR, a mixture combining 60 forward primers for TCR Vbeta segments and 13 reverse primers for TCR Jbeta segments was used. Here the immuneACCESS table is served through TCRdb, limited to in-frame sequences with V and J called. Missing clones are a known gap in these copies; in checked studies unresolved V genes cover under half, and the rest lacks a known reason. Present in this sample are about 40,000 clones, approximately 70% of which were seen just once. The top ten clonotypes cover 3% to 5% of the sample. The specimen sequenced was PBMCs. Receptor source: a middle-aged man in good health and CMV-seronegative.

This clone was found once. The CDR3 nucleotides read TGCGCCAGCAGCCAAGACTCCCTGGCGGGGGGGACCCAGTACTTC. This gives the protein CASSQDSLAGGTQYF. The chain is built from TRBV4-3 and TRBJ2-5, with 8 bases matching TRBD2. Per the germline V gene, CDR1 is LGHNA and CDR2 is YSLEER. V lost 0 bases, J lost 7 bases, and 7 bases stayed unmatched. CDR3 size: 15 residues.

This chain uses TRBV5-1 with TRBJ2-7, with 10 bases lining up with TRBD1. The CDR3 sequence is 15 residues long. The germline V gene has CDR1 SGHRS and CDR2 YFSETQ. Trimming removed 0 bases from V and 4 bases from J; junction bases left unmatched: 4. The CDR3 bases are TGCGCCAGCAGCTTGGGAACGGGACAGGGGTACGAGCAGTACTTC. This encodes CASSLGTGQGYEQYF.

The V gene is TRBV19, the J gene TRBJ2-2, with TRBD2 identical over 13 bases. With 6 bases clipped from V and 5 bases from J, the junction kept 18 bases outside the gene matches. This CDR3 is built from 20 residues. Germline V gene lookup returns CDR1 LNHDA and CDR2 SQIVND (reference sequence). The CDR3 region is CASRDLVGLAGAARTGELFF. The CDR3 region has the DNA TGTGCCAGTAGGGACTTAGTTGGACTAGCGGGGGCCGCGAGAACCGGGGAGCTGTTTTTT.

This clone was seen more than once but under ten times. The V call is TRBV4-3, the J call TRBJ1-1; D call uncertain. The CDR3 sequence is 15 residues long. Between the trimmed V and J ends, which lost 4 bases and 0 bases, there was a span of 12 bases. Germline V gene data show CDR1 as LGHNA and CDR2 as YSLEER. The CDR3 protein is CASSPQPDLNTEAFF. CDR3 DNA: TGCGCCAGCAGCCCCCAACCGGACTTGAACACTGAAGCTTTCTTT.

The V gene is TRBV4-1, the J gene TRBJ1-5; D possibly corresponds to TRBD1 (6 bases). Trimming removed 3 bases at V and 6 bases at J, with 12 bases between. The CDR3 sequence is 14 residues long. In germline, CDR1 is MGHRA, CDR2 YSYEKL. The CDR3 loop reads CASSHTGLGQPQHF. In DNA form, the CDR3 reads TGCGCCAGCAGCCATACAGGGCTAGGTCAGCCCCAGCATTTT.

This clone turned up a few times. The CDR3 does not close with the conserved phenylalanine or tryptophan, likely indicating a read error. The chain uses TRBV14 and TRBJ1-6, with D possibly matching TRBD1 (5 bases). The germline V gene has CDR1 SGHDN and CDR2 FVKESK. The V end lost 1 base, the J end lost 13 bases, and 17 bases lay between the germline ends. There are 15 residues in the CDR3. CDR3 sequence: CASSQASPTGSPLHL. In DNA form, the CDR3 reads TGTGCCAGCAGCCAAGCCTCGCCTACAGGATCTCCCCTCCACCTT.

V and J are TRBV7-9 and TRBJ2-7, with a tentative D call TRBD1 (6 bases). Trimming pared 4 bases from V and 5 bases from J, leaving 12 bases between. This CDR3 contains 13 residues. Germline V gene sequence: CDR1 SEHNR, CDR2 FQNEAQ (reference sequence). The CDR3 nucleotides are TGTGCCAGCAGCTCCCGGGCAGGGGACGAGCAGTACTTC. This codes for CASSSRAGDEQYF.

The genes are TRBV27 and TRBJ2-7; TRBD1 is a possible D gene (6 bases). The germline gives CDR1 MNHEY, CDR2 SMNVEV (reference sequence). This CDR3 is 14 amino acids long. V dropped 5 bases and J dropped 5 bases, with 16 bases sitting between them. DNA for the CDR3: TGTGCCAGCAGTCTCACAGGGAATCGGCACGAGCAGTACTTC. This translates into CASSLTGNRHEQYF.

This clone was detected a few times. One end of the junction fails to match germline, which may point to a read error. The gene calls are TRBV6-1 and TRBJ2-7; D is possibly TRBD2 (6 bases). CDR3 length equals 13 residues. From germline, CDR1 is MNHNS and CDR2 SASEGT. Here the CDR3 DNA reads TGTGCCAGCAGTGATGGGACTGTCCGCCGAGGATTCTTC. It yields the protein CASSDGTVRRGFF.

The chain is built from TRBV7-8 and TRBJ1-1; weak D call: TRBD1 (6 bases). Germline V gives CDR1 SGHVS, CDR2 FQNEAQ. The CDR3 is 14 amino acids. V was trimmed by 3 bases and J by 1 base, leaving 9 bases between them. The CDR3: CASSFQTGNTEAFF. The CDR3 region has the DNA TGTGCCAGCAGCTTCCAGACAGGGAACACTGAAGCTTTCTTT.

There are a few counts of this clone. V is TRBV30 and J is TRBJ1-5, with D unclear. This CDR3 has 13 residues. With 4 bases removed from V and 2 bases from J, the gap between germline ends came to 9 bases. Germline CDR1 is GTSNPN and CDR2 is SVGIG (reference sequence). The CDR3 sequence: CAWTLSGNQPQHF. Written as DNA, the CDR3 is TGTGCCTGGACACTGAGCGGCAATCAGCCCCAGCATTTT. Full variable domain (outside the CDR3, taken from reference TRBV30 and TRBJ1-5): SQTIHQWPATLVQPVGSPLSLECTVEGTSNPNLYWYRQAAGRGLQLLFYSVGIGQISSEVPQNLSASRPQDRQFILSSKKLLLSDSGFYLCAWTLSGNQPQHFGDGTRLSIL.

V and J are TRBV4-2 and TRBJ1-1, with 9 bases matching TRBD1. Germline loops: CDR1 LGHNA, CDR2 YNFKEQ. The CDR3 is made up of 15 amino acids. The V gene end was trimmed by 7 bases and the J gene end by 0 bases; junction bases not matched to a gene: 6. The CDR3 DNA sequence: TGTGCCAGCACCACCGGGACAGGGATGAACACTGAAGCTTTCTTT. This encodes CASTTGTGMNTEAFF.

This clone has just one count. This sequence joins TRBV7-8 and TRBJ1-5; 9 bases are shared with TRBD1. Germline CDR1 SGHVS, CDR2 FQNEAQ. This CDR3 spans 22 amino acids. V shed 3 bases and J 0 bases; nucleotides not matched to a gene: 21. The CDR3 DNA reads TGTGCCAGCAGCTTGGCAAGACTACCCGACAGGGGGGGACCTAATAGCAATCAGCCCCAGCATTTT. Translation: CASSLARLPDRGGPNSNQPQHF. The variable domain in full, completed from reference TRBV7-8 and TRBJ1-5, reads GAGVSQSPRYKVAKRGQDVALRCDPISGHVSLFWYQQALGQGPEFLTYFQNEAQLDKSGLPSDRFFAERPEGSVSTLKIQRTQQEDSAVYLCASSLARLPDRGGPNSNQPQHFGDGTRLSIL.

This clone was counted a single time. This chain connects TRBV11-3 to TRBJ1-1; 7 bases line up with TRBD1. Germline CDR1 SGHNT, CDR2 YENEEA. The CDR3 spans 14 residues. V was clipped by 1 base and J by 5 bases; unmatched bases: 4. The CDR3 nucleotides are TGTGCCAGCAGCTTAGTAGGGGGCGCGACTGAAGCTTTCTTT. It encodes CASSLVGGATEAFF.

The chain couples TRBV29-1 to TRBJ1-4, with 11 bases identical to TRBD1. V lost 7 bases, J lost 7 bases, and 5 bases stayed unmatched. The germline CDR1 and CDR2 sequences are SQVTM and ANQGSEA. The CDR3 consists of 13 residues. CDR3 sequence: CSAGQGAGEKLFF. DNA for the CDR3: TGCAGCGCTGGACAGGGGGCCGGTGAAAAACTGTTTTTT.

The chain links TRBV29-1 to TRBJ2-5; 8 bases map to TRBD1. V shed 1 base, J shed 3 bases, and the junction held 10 bases outside the gene matches. This CDR3 is built from 16 residues. Germline V gene data show CDR1 as SQVTM and CDR2 as ANQGSEA. DNA of the CDR3: TGCAGCGTTGAAGGGGGAACAGGGGGGCCAAAAGAGACCCAGTACTTC. It encodes CSVEGGTGGPKETQYF.

The V call is TRBV11-2, the J call TRBJ1-1, with D unclear. The CDR3 extends over 16 amino acids. From germline, CDR1 is SGHAT and CDR2 FQNNGV. The V gene lost 3 bases and the J gene lost 5 bases, with 19 bases spanning the gap. CDR3 loop: CASSFNSRVGETEAFF. CDR3 in DNA: TGTGCCAGCAGCTTTAATTCCCGGGTCGGAGAGACTGAAGCTTTCTTT.

The rearrangement uses TRBV2 and TRBJ2-7, with D perhaps matching TRBD1 (5 bases). In germline, CDR1 is SNHLY, CDR2 FYNNEI. Trimming stripped 6 bases from V and 3 bases from J, with 9 bases between. This CDR3 contains 12 residues. The CDR3 coding sequence is TGTGCCAGCAGATGGGGCGGCTACGAGCAGTACTTC. Protein: CASRWGGYEQYF.

The chain's CDR3 is CASSLQGGSPLHF. As DNA, the CDR3 is TGTGCCAGCAGCTTACAGGGGGGTTCACCCCTCCACTTT. The gene calls are TRBV7-2 and TRBJ1-6, with TRBD1 identical over 7 bases. Germline loops: CDR1 SGHTA, CDR2 FQGNSA. The CDR3 loop spans 13 amino acids. The J segment lost 9 bases and the V segment lost 2 bases, leaving 1 base of the junction unmatched.

This clone occurred a few times. The chain employs TRBV28 and TRBJ1-5, with 8 nucleotides matching TRBD1. The CDR3 length is 12 residues. V lost 2 bases to trimming and J lost 9 bases; unmatched junction nucleotides: 0. Germline V gene lookup returns CDR1 MDHEN and CDR2 SYDVKM. CDR3 residues: CASSLQGAPQHF. The CDR3 DNA sequence: TGTGCCAGCAGTTTACAGGGGGCGCCCCAGCATTTT.

This clone was picked up a small number of times. The chain recombines TRBV9 with TRBJ2-7; possible D gene TRBD2, 6 bases. In germline, CDR1 is SGDLS, CDR2 YYNGEE. CDR3 size: 14 residues. Trimming took 4 bases from V and 5 from J, leaving 16 bases between them. The CDR3 bases are TGTGCCAGCAGCACCTCGGGGAGGCCCAACGAGCAGTACTTC. It yields the protein CASSTSGRPNEQYF. Together with reference TRBV9 and TRBJ2-7, the CDR3 gives the full variable domain: DSGVTQTPKHLITATGQRVTLRCSPRSGDLSVYWYQQSLDQGLQFLIQYYNGEERAKGNILERFSAQQFPDLHSELNLSSLELGDSALYFCASSTSGRPNEQYFGPGTRLTVT.